This T cell receptor (beta chain) emerged from a study of cytomegalovirus exposure and HLA in healthy donors. Study background: About 179 million T cells yielded 117 million unique TCR beta sequences in earlier analysis. Findings of the study overall: A later analysis found most CMV-associated TCR beta chains apparently HLA-restricted. Among the sequence variants, a highly shared cluster was likely an artifact of sequencing.

The CDR3 is 16 amino acids. With 0 bases removed from V and 7 bases from J, the gap between germline ends came to 18 bases. CDR1 is SGHAT, CDR2 FQNNGV, per germline. This clone occurred a few times. Its antigen is currently unknown. The PCR contained 60 Vbeta and 13 Jbeta primers. The table came from immunoSEQ multiplex PCR; TCRdb's copy has only in-frame clones and leaves some out. This table holds around 150,000 clones, around four fifths found once. The rearrangement joins TRBV11-2 to TRBJ1-2; possible D gene TRBD1, 5 bases. This sequence originates from a man younger than 35 in good health and CMV-seronegative. Material: PBMCs. CDR3 bases: TGTGCCAGCAGCTTAGATTTATCAGGGCCCGGGTCTGGCTACACCTTC. Encoded protein: CASSLDLSGPGSGYTF. The whole variable domain, filled in from reference TRBV11-2 and TRBJ1-2, reads EAGVAQSPRYKIIEKRQSVAFWCNPISGHATLYWYQQILGQGPKLLIQFQNNGVVDDSQLPKDRFSAERLKGVDSTLKIQPAKLEDSAVYLCASSLDLSGPGSGYTFGSGTRLTVV.